This T cell receptor beta chain was captured by sequencing in a study of regulatory T cells in long-lasting Graves disease. Sample time point: newly diagnosed GD, antithyroid drugs for less than 3 months. RNA extracted from PBMCs served as the sequencing template. The CDR3 is 15 residues long. The germline V gene has CDR1 SGDLS and CDR2 YYNGEE. A word on this clonotype: One junction end disagrees with the germline gene, perhaps due to a read error.

Investigators prepared the TCR beta libraries by applying iRepertoire HTBI primers and Arm-PCR of CDR3 regions. Original analysis: Across the samples, identification revealed 55 to 75 TRBV and about 15 TRBJ segments. TCRdb re-called the multiplex PCR reads with MiXCR, one entry per CDR3 protein. The V and J calls come from TCRdb's annotation, not from the publication. The profile shows about 420,000 distinct CDR3 sequences, less than 20% of them singletons. The data were also submitted as part of a second study, on T cells in Graves' hyperthyroidism and ophthalmopathy. According to that study: Also found in blood were most expanded thyroid clonotypes above 0.001.

The TCR was taken from a woman aged 18 to 35 with Graves disease. The gene calls are TRBV9 and TRBJ2-7, with 9 bases identical to TRBD2. The sequences come from peripheral blood mononuclear cells (PBMCs), collected at new diagnosis, from a patient treated with antithyroid drugs. CDR3 loop: CASSVAAGGTYKQYF. As DNA, the CDR3 is TGTGCCAGCAGCGTAGCTGCGGGGGGGACCTACAAGCAGTACTTC.